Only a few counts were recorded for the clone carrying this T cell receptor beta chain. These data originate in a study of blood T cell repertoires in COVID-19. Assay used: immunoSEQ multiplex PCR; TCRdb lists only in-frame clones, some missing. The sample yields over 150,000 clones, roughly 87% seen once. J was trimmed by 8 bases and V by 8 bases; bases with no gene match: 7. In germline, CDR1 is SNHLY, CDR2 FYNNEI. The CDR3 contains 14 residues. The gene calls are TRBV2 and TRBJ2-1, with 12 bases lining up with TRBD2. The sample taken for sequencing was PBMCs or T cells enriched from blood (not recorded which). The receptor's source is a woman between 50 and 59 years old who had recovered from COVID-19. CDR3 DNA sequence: TGTGCCAGCTGGACTAGCGGGAAGTTAGATGAGCAGTTCTTC. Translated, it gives CASWTSGKLDEQFF.